This entry is about one T cell receptor beta chain. This sample was included in a study of cytomegalovirus exposure and HLA in healthy donors. 60 Vbeta and 13 Jbeta primers were used in PCR. The table came from immunoSEQ multiplex PCR; TCRdb's copy has only in-frame clones and leaves some out. Among roughly 140,000 clones listed, over 70% were seen once. The CDR3 sequence is 14 residues long. Looked up from germline, CDR1 is MNHEY and CDR2 is SVGAGI. J gave up 1 base and V 7 bases, and 7 bases lay outside the gene matches. The chain couples TRBV6-5 to TRBJ2-7; 7 nucleotides match TRBD2. This sequence originates from a man younger than 40 in good health and CMV-seropositive. The sequenced sample was PBMCs. CDR3 sequence reads: CASNVGGSSYEQYF. The CDR3 nucleotides read TGTGCCAGCAATGTGGGCGGGAGTTCCTACGAGCAGTACTTC.